The subject of this entry is one T cell receptor (beta chain). Seattle patient enrollment occurred during active infection, with longitudinal follow-up thereafter. The data were obtained in a study of blood T cell repertoires in COVID-19. Measured with immunoSEQ multiplex PCR; TCRdb has only the in-frame clones, and not every one. The sample carries around 90,000 clones, 88% recorded once. The source material was peripheral blood. This clonotype originated in a man aged 50-59 years with COVID-19, enrolled during active disease.

CDR3 DNA sequence: TGTGCCAGTAGTATCCACAGGGTGGAGGAGCTGTTTTTT. Translation: CASSIHRVEELFF. V and J are TRBV19 and TRBJ2-2; maybe TRBD1 (6 bases). CDR1 is LNHDA, CDR2 SQIVND, per germline (reference sequence). This CDR3 has 13 residues. V lost 3 bases and J lost 10, with 12 bases in between.